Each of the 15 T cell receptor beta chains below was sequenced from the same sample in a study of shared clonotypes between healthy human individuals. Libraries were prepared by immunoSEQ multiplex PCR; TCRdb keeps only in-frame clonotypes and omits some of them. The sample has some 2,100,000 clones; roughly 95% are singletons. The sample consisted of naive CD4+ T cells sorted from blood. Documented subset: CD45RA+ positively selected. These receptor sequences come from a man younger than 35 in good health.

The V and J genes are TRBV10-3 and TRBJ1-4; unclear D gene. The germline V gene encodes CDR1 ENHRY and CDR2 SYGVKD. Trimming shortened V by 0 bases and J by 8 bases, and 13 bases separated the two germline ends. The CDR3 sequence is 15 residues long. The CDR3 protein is CAISESKPAEEKLFF. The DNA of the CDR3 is TGTGCCATCAGTGAGTCCAAGCCAGCGGAGGAAAAACTGTTTTTT.

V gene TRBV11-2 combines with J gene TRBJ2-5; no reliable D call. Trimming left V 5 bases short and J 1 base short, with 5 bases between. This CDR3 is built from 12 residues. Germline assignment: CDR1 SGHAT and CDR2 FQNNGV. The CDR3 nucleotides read TGTGCCAGCAGCGCGAGCCAAGAGACCCAGTACTTC. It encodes CASSASQETQYF.

The CDR3 sequence: CASESGAPINQETQYF. The CDR3 DNA follows: TGTGCCAGCGAATCCGGGGCACCCATCAACCAAGAGACCCAGTACTTC. The V gene is TRBV28, the J gene TRBJ2-5; D assignment may be TRBD1 or TRBD2 (5 bases each). V was cut by 8 bases and J by 0 bases, with 19 bases left in between. CDR1 is MDHEN and CDR2 is SYDVKM in the germline V gene. This CDR3 has 16 amino acids.

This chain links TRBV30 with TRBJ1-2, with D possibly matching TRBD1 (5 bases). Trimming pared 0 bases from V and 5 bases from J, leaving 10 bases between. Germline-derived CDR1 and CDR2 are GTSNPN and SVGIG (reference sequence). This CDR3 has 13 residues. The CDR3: CAWSVSGTYGYTF. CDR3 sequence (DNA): TGTGCCTGGAGTGTTTCAGGGACTTATGGCTACACCTTC.

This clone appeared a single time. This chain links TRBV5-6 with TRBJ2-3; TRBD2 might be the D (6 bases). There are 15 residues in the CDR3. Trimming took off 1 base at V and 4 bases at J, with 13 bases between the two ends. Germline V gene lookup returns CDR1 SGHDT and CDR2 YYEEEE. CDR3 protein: CASSLRLALADTQYF. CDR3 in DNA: TGTGCCAGCAGCTTGAGGCTAGCGCTAGCAGATACGCAGTATTTT.

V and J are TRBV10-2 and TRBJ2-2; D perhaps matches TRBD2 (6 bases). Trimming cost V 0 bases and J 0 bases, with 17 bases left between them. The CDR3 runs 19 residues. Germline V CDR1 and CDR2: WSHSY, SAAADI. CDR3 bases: TGCGCCAGCAGTGAGTCCATTTCTCTAGCGCGCGCGAACACCGGGGAGCTGTTTTTT. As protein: CASSESISLARANTGELFF.

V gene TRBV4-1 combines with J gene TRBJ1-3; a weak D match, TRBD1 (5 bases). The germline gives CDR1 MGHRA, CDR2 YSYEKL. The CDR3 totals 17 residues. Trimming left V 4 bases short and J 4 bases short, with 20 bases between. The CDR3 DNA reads TGCGCCAGCAGCCGGGGTGACAGACGGCTGGCCGGAAACACCATATATTTT. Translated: CASSRGDRRLAGNTIYF.

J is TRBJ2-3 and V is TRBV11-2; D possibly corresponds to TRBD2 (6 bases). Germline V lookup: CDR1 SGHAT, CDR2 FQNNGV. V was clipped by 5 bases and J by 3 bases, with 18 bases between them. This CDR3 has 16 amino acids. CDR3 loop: CASSPHGRGRTDTQYF. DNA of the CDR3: TGTGCCAGCAGCCCCCACGGGCGGGGCCGTACAGATACGCAGTATTTT.

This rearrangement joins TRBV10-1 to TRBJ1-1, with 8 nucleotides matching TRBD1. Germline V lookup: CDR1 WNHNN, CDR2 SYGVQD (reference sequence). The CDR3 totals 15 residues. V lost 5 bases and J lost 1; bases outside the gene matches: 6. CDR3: CASSRTGKANTEAFF. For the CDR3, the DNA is TGCGCCAGCAGTAGGACAGGGAAGGCGAACACTGAAGCTTTCTTT.

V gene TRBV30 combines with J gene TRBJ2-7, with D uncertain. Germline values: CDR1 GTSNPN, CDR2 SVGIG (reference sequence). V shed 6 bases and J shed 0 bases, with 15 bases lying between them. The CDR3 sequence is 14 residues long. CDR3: CACQTDGRSYEQYF. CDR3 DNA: TGTGCCTGCCAGACGGATGGCCGCTCCTACGAGCAGTACTTC.

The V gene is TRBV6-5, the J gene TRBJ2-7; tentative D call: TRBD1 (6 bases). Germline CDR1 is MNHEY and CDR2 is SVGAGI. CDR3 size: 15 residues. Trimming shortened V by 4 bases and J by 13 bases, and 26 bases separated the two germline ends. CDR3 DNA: TGTGCCAGCAGTTCCTGGGACAACCAGGGGCTATCTGTATACTTC. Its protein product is CASSSWDNQGLSVYF.

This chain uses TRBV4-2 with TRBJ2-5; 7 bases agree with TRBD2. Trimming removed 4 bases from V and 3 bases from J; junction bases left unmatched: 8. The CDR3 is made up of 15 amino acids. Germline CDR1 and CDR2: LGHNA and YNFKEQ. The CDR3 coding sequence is TGTGCCAGCAGCCCCGGGGAGGGAGGGGAAGAGACCCAGTACTTC. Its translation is CASSPGEGGEETQYF.

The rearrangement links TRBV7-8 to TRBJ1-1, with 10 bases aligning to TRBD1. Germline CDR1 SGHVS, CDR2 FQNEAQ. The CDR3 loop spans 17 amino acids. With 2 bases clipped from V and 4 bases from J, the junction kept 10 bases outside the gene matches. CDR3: CASSLSLTGGAGTEAFF. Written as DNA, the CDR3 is TGTGCCAGCAGCTTATCGCTGACAGGGGGCGCGGGCACTGAAGCTTTCTTT.

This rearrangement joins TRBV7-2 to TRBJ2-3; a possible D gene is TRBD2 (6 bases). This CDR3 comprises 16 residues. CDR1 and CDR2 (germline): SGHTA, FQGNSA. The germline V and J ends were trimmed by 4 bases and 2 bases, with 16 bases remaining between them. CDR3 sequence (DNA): TGTGCCAGCAGCTCGCCCGCTAGCGCCCTCACAGATACGCAGTATTTT. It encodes CASSSPASALTDTQYF.

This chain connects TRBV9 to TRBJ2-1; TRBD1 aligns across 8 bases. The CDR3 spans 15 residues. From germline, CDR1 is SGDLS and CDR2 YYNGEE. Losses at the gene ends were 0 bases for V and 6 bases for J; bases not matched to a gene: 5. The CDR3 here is CASSVGQGSSNEQFF. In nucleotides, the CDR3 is TGTGCCAGCAGCGTAGGACAGGGGTCGAGCAATGAGCAGTTCTTC. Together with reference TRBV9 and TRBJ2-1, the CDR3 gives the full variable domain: DSGVTQTPKHLITATGQRVTLRCSPRSGDLSVYWYQQSLDQGLQFLIQYYNGEERAKGNILERFSAQQFPDLHSELNLSSLELGDSALYFCASSVGQGSSNEQFFGPGTRLTVL.